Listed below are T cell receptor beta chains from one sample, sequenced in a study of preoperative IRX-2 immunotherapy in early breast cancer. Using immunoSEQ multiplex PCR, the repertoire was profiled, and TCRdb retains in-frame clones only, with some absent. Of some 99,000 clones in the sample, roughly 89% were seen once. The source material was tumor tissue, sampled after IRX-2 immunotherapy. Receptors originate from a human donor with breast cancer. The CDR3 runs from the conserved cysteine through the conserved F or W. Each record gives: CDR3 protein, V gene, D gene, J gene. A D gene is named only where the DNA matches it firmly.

CAWSVLAGVGDTQYF TRBV30 TRBD2 TRBJ2-3
CASSLTVNQPQHF TRBV6-8 NA TRBJ1-5
CASSVTTGLGYTF TRBV7-8 TRBD1 TRBJ1-2
CASLSSYNSPLHF TRBV28 NA TRBJ1-6
CASRGTATDTEAFF TRBV19 NA TRBJ1-1
CASSTLWLRETQYF TRBV28 NA TRBJ2-5
CATSGRDGRNEQFF TRBV15 NA TRBJ2-1
CASRSWDRGGTGELFF TRBV19 TRBD1 TRBJ2-2
CAWTQGTGFEQYF TRBV30 TRBD1 TRBJ2-7
CASSNQRLAGGETQYF TRBV19 TRBD2 TRBJ2-5
CASSQVDPGAMNTEAFF TRBV1 NA TRBJ1-1
CATRRLRYGYTF TRBV10-1 NA TRBJ1-2
CASRFPGTYNSPLHF TRBV28 NA TRBJ1-6
CASSLGTGPEAFF TRBV22-1 NA TRBJ1-1
CASSDPSGTGNEKLFF TRBV10-2 TRBD1 TRBJ1-4
CASSQRQAGGLTGELFF TRBV5-1 NA TRBJ2-2
CASSQDIRREGGGYTF TRBV14 NA TRBJ1-2
CASSGGTIGASGANVLTF TRBV5-1 NA TRBJ2-6
CASSMRLGGSYEQYF TRBV19 TRBD2 TRBJ2-7
CASSLRGTGANVLTF TRBV11-3 NA TRBJ2-6
CASSQGVGQPQHF TRBV19 TRBD1 TRBJ1-5
CSVLRANEKLFF TRBV1 NA TRBJ1-4
CASSFRLAGGPSSSYNEQFF TRBV7-4 TRBD2 TRBJ2-1
CASSPRFNEKLFF TRBV18 NA TRBJ1-4
CASSQVAGGPPEQFF TRBV1 NA TRBJ2-1
CASKFGINTGELFF TRBV19 NA TRBJ2-2
CASALLSTGELFF TRBV19 NA TRBJ2-2
CASSQVSTGAVYEQYF TRBV1 NA TRBJ2-7
CASRRVNSPLHF TRBV6-8 NA TRBJ1-6
CASSLPNYGYTF TRBV28 NA TRBJ1-2
CASSQQVDRIYEQYF TRBV6-8 NA TRBJ2-7
CSVEDALGGPTEAFF TRBV29-1 NA TRBJ1-1
CASSLGMTGTYEQYF TRBV5-1 TRBD1 TRBJ2-7
CASSLRQGWNQPQHF TRBV28 TRBD1 TRBJ1-5
CASSWSGIQETQYF TRBV14 NA TRBJ2-5
CASSQRGPPQGATLSPLHF TRBV1 NA TRBJ1-6
CASSFENTYEQYF TRBV7-1 NA TRBJ2-7
CASSLASSTGELFF TRBV7-7 NA TRBJ2-2
CATSRPATTLETQYF TRBV15 NA TRBJ2-5